These 10 T cell receptor beta chains originate from one sample sequenced in a study of blood T cell repertoires in COVID-19. TCRdb keeps only in-frame clones here, not all; method: immunoSEQ multiplex PCR. The sample holds some 180,000 clones; roughly 84% are singletons and the top ten take under 4%. Sequencing was done on a sample of PBMCs or T cells enriched from blood (not recorded which). These receptors were obtained from a woman aged 25 to 45 who had been exposed to COVID-19.

Here the CDR3 reads CASSSRGGGNSSTDTQYF. The CDR3 DNA sequence: TGTGCCAGCAGCTCCCGGGGGGGAGGAAATTCTAGCACAGATACGCAGTATTTT. The rearrangement joins TRBV5-6 to TRBJ2-3, with TRBD2 matching over 8 bases. V shed 3 bases and J 0 bases; nucleotides not matched to a gene: 12. The germline CDR1 and CDR2 sequences are SGHDT and YYEEEE. This CDR3 region has 18 residues.

The rearrangement joins TRBV6-2 or TRBV6-3 to TRBJ2-5, with D unclear. Germline lookup yields CDR1 MNHEY and CDR2 SVGEGT. The CDR3 length is 14 residues. Trimming cost V 0 bases and J 5 bases, with 10 bases left between them. The CDR3 here is CASSYSRVGETQYF. The CDR3 bases are TGTGCCAGCAGTTACTCTCGGGTTGGCGAGACCCAGTACTTC.

The rearrangement joins TRBV5-6 to TRBJ2-7; possibly TRBD2 for D (6 bases). The CDR3 spans 15 residues. Germline V gene sequence: CDR1 SGHDT, CDR2 YYEEEE. Trimming cost V 4 bases and J 2 bases, with 16 bases left between them. DNA for the CDR3: TGTGCCAGCAGCCTCCGAGGACTATCGACCTACGAGCAGTACTTC. Its translation: CASSLRGLSTYEQYF.

The rearrangement joins TRBV3-1 (or the pseudogene TRBV3-2) to TRBJ1-5, with 8 bases identical to TRBD1. CDR1 and CDR2 (germline): LGHDT, YNNKEL (reference sequence). With V trimmed by 5 bases and J by 4 bases, 4 bases remained unmatched. The CDR3 is 14 amino acids. CDR3 residues: CASSSRDRNQPQHF. In nucleotides, the CDR3 is TGTGCCAGCAGCAGCCGGGACAGGAATCAGCCCCAGCATTTT.

This rearrangement joins TRBV7-2 to TRBJ1-5, with D unclear. The germline V gene encodes CDR1 SGHTA and CDR2 FQGNSA. Trimming took 4 bases from V and 5 from J, leaving 9 bases between them. The CDR3 is 13 residues long. CDR3 DNA: TGTGCCAGCAGCTGGGGAGATTATCAGCCCCAGCATTTT. Translation: CASSWGDYQPQHF.

The chain is built from TRBV10-3 and TRBJ2-2; D is uncertain. With 1 base removed from V and 0 bases from J, the gap between germline ends came to 9 bases. CDR3 length: 16 residues. Germline V gives CDR1 ENHRY, CDR2 SYGVKD. The CDR3, as DNA: TGTGCCATCAGTGAGTTCGAGGAAACGAACACCGGGGAGCTGTTTTTT. Translation: CAISEFEETNTGELFF.

This clone is a singleton in its sample. V usage is TRBV19 and J usage is TRBJ2-3; tentative D call: TRBD1 (6 bases). This CDR3 contains 15 residues. CDR1 LNHDA and CDR2 SQIVND come from the germline V gene (reference sequence). V lost 5 bases, J lost 1 base, and 13 bases lay in between. The CDR3 DNA reads TGTGCCAGTAGTTCCCGGGACACCGGCACAGATACGCAGTATTTT. Its protein product is CASSSRDTGTDTQYF.

V and J are TRBV29-1 and TRBJ1-5; D is possibly TRBD1 (5 bases). V lost 4 bases and J lost 3, with 10 bases in between. The germline V gene encodes CDR1 SQVTM and CDR2 ANQGSEA. The CDR3 length is 13 residues. This CDR3 reads CSVGQFPNQPQHF. CDR3 in DNA: TGCAGCGTTGGACAGTTCCCCAATCAGCCCCAGCATTTT.

The chain combines TRBV25-1 with TRBJ2-1; D gene uncertain. Germline V gene data show CDR1 as MGHDK and CDR2 as SYGVNS. The CDR3 contains 15 residues. V was clipped by 3 bases and J by 4 bases, with 13 bases between them. The CDR3 protein is CASSEPTRLYNEQFF. The CDR3 coding sequence is TGTGCCAGCAGTGAGCCAACACGACTGTACAATGAGCAGTTCTTC.

The chain couples TRBV11-2 to TRBJ1-1, with D hard to call. Germline-derived CDR1 and CDR2 are SGHAT and FQNNGV. The CDR3 spans 15 residues. Deletions cut 5 bases from V and 5 bases from J, with 18 bases between. CDR3 sequence: CASSPSVGGRTEAFF. Here the CDR3 DNA reads TGTGCCAGCAGCCCGTCCGTGGGTGGGAGGACTGAAGCTTTCTTT.